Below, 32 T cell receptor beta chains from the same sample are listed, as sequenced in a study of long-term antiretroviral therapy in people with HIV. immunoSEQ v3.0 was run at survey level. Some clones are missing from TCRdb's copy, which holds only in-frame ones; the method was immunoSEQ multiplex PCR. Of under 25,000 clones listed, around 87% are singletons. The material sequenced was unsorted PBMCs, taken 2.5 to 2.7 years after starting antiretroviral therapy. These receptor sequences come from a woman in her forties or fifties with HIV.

As DNA, the CDR3 is TGTGCCAGTAGTACCTCGACTAGCAGAGGCACAATTCAAGAGACCCAGTACTTC. Translating gives CASSTSTSRGTIQETQYF. V usage is TRBV19 and J usage is TRBJ2-5; 7 bases agree with TRBD2. Per germline, CDR1 LNHDA and CDR2 SQIVND (reference sequence). V lost 4 bases and J lost 2; bases outside the gene matches: 16. This CDR3 has 18 residues.

This CDR3 reads CASSLVGDNGYTF. CDR3 coding DNA: TGCGCCAGCAGCTTGGTGGGGGACAATGGCTACACCTTC. The chain uses TRBV5-1 and TRBJ1-2, with D perhaps TRBD1 (6 bases). Germline loops: CDR1 SGHRS, CDR2 YFSETQ. The V and J ends lost 0 bases and 6 bases respectively, with 9 bases between them. CDR3 length: 13 residues.

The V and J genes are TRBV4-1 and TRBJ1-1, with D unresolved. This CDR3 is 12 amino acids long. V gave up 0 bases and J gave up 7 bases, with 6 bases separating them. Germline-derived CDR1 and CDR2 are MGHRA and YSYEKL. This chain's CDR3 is CASSQEDGEAFF. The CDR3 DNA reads TGCGCCAGCAGCCAAGAGGACGGTGAAGCTTTCTTT.

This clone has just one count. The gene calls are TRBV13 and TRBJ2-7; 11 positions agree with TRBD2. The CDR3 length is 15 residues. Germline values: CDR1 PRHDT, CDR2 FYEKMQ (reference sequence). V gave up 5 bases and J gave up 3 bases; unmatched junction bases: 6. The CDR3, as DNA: TGTGCCAGCAGCCGTCCGACTAGCGGGATCTACGAGCAGTACTTC. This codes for CASSRPTSGIYEQYF.

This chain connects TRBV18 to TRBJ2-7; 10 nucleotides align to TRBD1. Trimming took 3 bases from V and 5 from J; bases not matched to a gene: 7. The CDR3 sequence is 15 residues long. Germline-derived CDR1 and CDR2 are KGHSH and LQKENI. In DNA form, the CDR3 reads TGTGCCAGCTCACCTCCTGGACAGGGGGGCAACGAGCAGTACTTC. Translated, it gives CASSPPGQGGNEQYF.

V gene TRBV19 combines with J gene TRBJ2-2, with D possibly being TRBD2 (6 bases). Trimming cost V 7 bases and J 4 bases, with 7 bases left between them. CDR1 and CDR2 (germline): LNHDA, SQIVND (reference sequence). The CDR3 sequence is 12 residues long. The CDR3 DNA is TGTGCCAGTATGGAGGGCACCGGGGAGCTGTTTTTT. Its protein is CASMEGTGELFF.

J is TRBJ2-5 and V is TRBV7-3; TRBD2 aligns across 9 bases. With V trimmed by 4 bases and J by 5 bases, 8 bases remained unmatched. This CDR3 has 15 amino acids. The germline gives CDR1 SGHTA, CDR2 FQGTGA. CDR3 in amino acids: CASSSTGLATETQYF. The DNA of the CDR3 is TGTGCCAGCAGCTCTACGGGACTAGCAACGGAGACCCAGTACTTC.

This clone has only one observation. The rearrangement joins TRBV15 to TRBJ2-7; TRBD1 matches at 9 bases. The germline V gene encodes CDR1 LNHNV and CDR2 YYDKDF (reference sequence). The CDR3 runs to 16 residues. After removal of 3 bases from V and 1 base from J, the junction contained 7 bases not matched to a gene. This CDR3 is CATSSWVGTGSYEQYF. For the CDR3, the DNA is TGTGCCACCAGCAGTTGGGTAGGGACAGGGTCCTACGAGCAGTACTTC. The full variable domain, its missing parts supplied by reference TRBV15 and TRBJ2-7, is DAMVIQNPRYQVTQFGKPVTLSCSQTLNHNVMYWYQQKSSQAPKLLFHYYDKDFNNEADTPDNFQSRRPNTSFCFLDIRSPGLGDTAMYLCATSSWVGTGSYEQYFGPGTRLTVT.

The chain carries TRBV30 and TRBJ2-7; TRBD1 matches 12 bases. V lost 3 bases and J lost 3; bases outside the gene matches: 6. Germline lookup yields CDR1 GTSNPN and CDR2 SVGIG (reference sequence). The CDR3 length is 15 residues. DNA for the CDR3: TGTGCCTGGAGCCGGGGACAGGGGGCTGGCTACGAGCAGTACTTC. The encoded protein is CAWSRGQGAGYEQYF.

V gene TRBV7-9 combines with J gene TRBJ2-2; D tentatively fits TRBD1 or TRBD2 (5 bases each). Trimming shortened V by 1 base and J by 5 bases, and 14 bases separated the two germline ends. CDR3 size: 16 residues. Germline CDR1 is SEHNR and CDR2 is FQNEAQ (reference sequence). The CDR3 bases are TGTGCCAGCAGCTTAGAGGTTGGGTGGGGGACCGGGGAGCTGTTTTTT. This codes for CASSLEVGWGTGELFF.

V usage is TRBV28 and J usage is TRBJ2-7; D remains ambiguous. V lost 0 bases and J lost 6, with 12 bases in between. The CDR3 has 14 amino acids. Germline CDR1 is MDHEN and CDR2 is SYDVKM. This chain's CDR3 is CASSLWAPRIEQYF. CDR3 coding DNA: TGTGCCAGCAGTTTATGGGCGCCGAGAATCGAGCAGTACTTC. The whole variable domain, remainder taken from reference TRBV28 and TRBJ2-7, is DVKVTQSSRYLVKRTGEKVFLECVQDMDHENMFWYRQDPGLGLRLIYFSYDVKMKEKGDIPEGYSVSREKKERFSLILESASTNQTSMYLCASSLWAPRIEQYFGPGTRLTVT.

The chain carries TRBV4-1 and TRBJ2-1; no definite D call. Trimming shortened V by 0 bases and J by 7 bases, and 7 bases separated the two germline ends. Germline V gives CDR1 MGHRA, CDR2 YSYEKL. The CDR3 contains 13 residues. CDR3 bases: TGCGCCAGCAGCCAAGAAGGGCATAATGAGCAGTTCTTC. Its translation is CASSQEGHNEQFF.

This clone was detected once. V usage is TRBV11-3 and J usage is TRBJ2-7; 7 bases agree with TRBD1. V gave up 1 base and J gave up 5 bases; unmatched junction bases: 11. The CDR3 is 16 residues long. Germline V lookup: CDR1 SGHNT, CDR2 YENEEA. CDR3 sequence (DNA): TGTGCCAGCAGCTTAGGAGGACAGGCTTTTCCACACGAGCAGTACTTC. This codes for CASSLGGQAFPHEQYF.

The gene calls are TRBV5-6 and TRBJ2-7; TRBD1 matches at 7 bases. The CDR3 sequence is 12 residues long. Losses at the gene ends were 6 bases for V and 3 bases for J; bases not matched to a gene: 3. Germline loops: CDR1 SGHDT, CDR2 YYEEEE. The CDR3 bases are TGTGCCAGCAACAGGGGAAGCTACGAGCAGTACTTC. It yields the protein CASNRGSYEQYF. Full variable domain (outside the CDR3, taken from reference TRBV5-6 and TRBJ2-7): DAGVTQSPTHLIKTRGQQVTLRCSPKSGHDTVSWYQQALGQGPQFIFQYYEEEERQRGNFPDRFSGHQFPNYSSELNVNALLLGDSALYLCASNRGSYEQYFGPGTRLTVT.

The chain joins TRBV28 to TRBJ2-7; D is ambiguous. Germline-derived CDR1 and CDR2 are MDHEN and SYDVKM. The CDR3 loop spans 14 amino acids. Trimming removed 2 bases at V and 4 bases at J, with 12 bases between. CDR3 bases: TGTGCCAGCAGTTTAAATGGCAGACCATACGAGCAGTACTTC. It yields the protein CASSLNGRPYEQYF.

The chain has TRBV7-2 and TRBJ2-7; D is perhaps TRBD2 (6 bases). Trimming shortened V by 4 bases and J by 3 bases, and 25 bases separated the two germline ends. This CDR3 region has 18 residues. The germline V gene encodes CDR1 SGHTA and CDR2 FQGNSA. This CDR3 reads CASSSLGRQAGGLYEQYF. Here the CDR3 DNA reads TGTGCCAGCAGCTCTCTAGGAAGGCAAGCGGGCGGCCTCTACGAGCAGTACTTC.

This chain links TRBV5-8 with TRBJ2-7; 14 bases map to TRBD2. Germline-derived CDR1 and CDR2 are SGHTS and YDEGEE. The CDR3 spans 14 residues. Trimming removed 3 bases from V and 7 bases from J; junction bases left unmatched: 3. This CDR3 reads CASSSGLAGEEQYF. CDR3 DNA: TGTGCCAGCAGCTCGGGACTAGCGGGAGAAGAGCAGTACTTC.

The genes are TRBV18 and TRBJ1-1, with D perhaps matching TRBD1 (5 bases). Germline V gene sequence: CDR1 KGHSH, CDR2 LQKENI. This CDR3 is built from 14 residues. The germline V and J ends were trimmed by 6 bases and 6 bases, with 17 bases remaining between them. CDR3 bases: TGTGCCAGCTCTCTCGGACCCGGGGGACCTGAAGCTTTCTTT. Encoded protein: CASSLGPGGPEAFF.

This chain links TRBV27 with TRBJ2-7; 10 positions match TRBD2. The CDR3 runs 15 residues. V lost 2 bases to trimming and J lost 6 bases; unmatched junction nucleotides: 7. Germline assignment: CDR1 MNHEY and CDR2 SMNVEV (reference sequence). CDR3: CASSLATSGTREQYF. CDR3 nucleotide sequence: TGTGCCAGCAGTTTAGCCACTAGCGGGACGCGCGAGCAGTACTTC.

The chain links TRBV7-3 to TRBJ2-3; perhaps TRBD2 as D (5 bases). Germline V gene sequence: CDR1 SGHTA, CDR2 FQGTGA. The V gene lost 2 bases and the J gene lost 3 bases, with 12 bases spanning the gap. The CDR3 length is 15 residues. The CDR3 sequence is CASSLGERGTDTQYF. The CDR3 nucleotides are TGTGCCAGCAGCTTAGGGGAGAGAGGGACAGATACGCAGTATTTT. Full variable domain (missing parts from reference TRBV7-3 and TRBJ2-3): GAGVSQTPSNKVTEKGKYVELRCDPISGHTALYWYRQSLGQGPEFLIYFQGTGAADDSGLPNDRFFAVRPEGSVSTLKIQRTERGDSAVYLCASSLGERGTDTQYFGPGTRLTVL.

CDR3 protein: CAIRAEIQETQYF. In DNA form, the CDR3 reads TGTGCCATCAGGGCAGAGATCCAAGAGACCCAGTACTTC. This chain joins TRBV10-3 and TRBJ2-5; D gene ambiguous. Germline CDR1 reads ENHRY; CDR2 reads SYGVKD. The V end lost 6 bases, the J end lost 1 base, and 9 bases lay between the germline ends. The CDR3 covers 13 residues.

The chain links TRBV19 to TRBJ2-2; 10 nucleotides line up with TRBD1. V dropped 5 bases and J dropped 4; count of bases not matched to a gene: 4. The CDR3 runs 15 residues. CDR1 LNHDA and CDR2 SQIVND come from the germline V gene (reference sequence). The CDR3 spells CASSVTGGRTGELFF. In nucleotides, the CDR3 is TGTGCCAGTAGTGTGACAGGGGGCCGCACCGGGGAGCTGTTTTTT.

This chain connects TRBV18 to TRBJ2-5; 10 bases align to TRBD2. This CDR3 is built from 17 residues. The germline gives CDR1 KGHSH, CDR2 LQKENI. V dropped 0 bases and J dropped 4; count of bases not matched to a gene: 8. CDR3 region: CASSPPGLAGVSETQYF. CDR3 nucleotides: TGTGCCAGCTCACCACCCGGGCTAGCGGGAGTTTCAGAGACCCAGTACTTC.

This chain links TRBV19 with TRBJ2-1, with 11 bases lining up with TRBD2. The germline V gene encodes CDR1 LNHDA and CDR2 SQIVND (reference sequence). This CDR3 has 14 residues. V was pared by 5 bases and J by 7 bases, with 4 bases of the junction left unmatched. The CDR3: CASSVGLAVNEQFF. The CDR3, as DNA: TGTGCCAGTAGTGTGGGACTAGCGGTTAATGAGCAGTTCTTC.

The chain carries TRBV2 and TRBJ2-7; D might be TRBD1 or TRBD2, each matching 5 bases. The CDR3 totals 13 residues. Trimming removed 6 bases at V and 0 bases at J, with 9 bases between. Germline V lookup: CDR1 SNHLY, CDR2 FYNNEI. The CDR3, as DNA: TGTGCCAGCAGCGGGACGGACTCCTACGAGCAGTACTTC. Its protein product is CASSGTDSYEQYF.

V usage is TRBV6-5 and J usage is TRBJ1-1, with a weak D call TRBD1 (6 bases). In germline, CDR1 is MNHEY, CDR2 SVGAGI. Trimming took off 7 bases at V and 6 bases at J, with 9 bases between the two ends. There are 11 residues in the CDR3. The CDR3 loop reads CASNNRAEAFF. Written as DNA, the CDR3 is TGTGCCAGCAATAACAGGGCTGAAGCTTTCTTT.

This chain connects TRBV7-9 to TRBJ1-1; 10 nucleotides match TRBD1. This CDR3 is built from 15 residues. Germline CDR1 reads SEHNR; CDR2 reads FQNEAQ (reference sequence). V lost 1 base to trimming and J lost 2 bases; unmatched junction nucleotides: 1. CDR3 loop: CASSLGTGGNTEAFF. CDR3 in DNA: TGTGCCAGCAGCTTAGGGACAGGGGGAAACACTGAAGCTTTCTTT.

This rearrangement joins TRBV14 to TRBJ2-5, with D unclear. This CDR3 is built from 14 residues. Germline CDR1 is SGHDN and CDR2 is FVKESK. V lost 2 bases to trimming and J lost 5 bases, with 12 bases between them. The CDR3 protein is CASSQRLGFETQYF. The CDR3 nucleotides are TGTGCCAGCAGCCAAAGATTGGGTTTTGAGACCCAGTACTTC.

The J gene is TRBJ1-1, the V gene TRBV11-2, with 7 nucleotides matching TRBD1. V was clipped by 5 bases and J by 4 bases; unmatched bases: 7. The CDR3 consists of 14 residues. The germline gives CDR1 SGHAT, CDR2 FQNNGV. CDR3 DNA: TGTGCCAGCAGCACAGGGGCCACGAGCACTGAAGCTTTCTTT. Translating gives CASSTGATSTEAFF.

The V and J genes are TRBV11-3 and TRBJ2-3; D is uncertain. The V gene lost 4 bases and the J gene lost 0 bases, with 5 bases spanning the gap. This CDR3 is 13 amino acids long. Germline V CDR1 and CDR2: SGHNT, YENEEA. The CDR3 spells CASSSTSTDTQYF. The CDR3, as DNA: TGTGCCAGCAGCTCTACTAGCACAGATACGCAGTATTTT.

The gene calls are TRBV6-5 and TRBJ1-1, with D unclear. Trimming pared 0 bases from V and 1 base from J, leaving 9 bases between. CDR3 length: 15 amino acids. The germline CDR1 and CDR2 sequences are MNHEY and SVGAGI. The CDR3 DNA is TGTGCCAGCAGTTACTCGAGACACTCGAACACTGAAGCTTTCTTT. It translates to CASSYSRHSNTEAFF.

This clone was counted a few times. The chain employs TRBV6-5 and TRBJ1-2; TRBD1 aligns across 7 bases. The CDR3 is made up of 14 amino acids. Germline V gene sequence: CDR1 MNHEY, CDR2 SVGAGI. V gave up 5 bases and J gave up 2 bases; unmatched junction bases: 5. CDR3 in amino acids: CASSNRGLNYGYTF. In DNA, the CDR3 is TGTGCCAGCAGTAACAGGGGTCTGAACTATGGCTACACCTTC.